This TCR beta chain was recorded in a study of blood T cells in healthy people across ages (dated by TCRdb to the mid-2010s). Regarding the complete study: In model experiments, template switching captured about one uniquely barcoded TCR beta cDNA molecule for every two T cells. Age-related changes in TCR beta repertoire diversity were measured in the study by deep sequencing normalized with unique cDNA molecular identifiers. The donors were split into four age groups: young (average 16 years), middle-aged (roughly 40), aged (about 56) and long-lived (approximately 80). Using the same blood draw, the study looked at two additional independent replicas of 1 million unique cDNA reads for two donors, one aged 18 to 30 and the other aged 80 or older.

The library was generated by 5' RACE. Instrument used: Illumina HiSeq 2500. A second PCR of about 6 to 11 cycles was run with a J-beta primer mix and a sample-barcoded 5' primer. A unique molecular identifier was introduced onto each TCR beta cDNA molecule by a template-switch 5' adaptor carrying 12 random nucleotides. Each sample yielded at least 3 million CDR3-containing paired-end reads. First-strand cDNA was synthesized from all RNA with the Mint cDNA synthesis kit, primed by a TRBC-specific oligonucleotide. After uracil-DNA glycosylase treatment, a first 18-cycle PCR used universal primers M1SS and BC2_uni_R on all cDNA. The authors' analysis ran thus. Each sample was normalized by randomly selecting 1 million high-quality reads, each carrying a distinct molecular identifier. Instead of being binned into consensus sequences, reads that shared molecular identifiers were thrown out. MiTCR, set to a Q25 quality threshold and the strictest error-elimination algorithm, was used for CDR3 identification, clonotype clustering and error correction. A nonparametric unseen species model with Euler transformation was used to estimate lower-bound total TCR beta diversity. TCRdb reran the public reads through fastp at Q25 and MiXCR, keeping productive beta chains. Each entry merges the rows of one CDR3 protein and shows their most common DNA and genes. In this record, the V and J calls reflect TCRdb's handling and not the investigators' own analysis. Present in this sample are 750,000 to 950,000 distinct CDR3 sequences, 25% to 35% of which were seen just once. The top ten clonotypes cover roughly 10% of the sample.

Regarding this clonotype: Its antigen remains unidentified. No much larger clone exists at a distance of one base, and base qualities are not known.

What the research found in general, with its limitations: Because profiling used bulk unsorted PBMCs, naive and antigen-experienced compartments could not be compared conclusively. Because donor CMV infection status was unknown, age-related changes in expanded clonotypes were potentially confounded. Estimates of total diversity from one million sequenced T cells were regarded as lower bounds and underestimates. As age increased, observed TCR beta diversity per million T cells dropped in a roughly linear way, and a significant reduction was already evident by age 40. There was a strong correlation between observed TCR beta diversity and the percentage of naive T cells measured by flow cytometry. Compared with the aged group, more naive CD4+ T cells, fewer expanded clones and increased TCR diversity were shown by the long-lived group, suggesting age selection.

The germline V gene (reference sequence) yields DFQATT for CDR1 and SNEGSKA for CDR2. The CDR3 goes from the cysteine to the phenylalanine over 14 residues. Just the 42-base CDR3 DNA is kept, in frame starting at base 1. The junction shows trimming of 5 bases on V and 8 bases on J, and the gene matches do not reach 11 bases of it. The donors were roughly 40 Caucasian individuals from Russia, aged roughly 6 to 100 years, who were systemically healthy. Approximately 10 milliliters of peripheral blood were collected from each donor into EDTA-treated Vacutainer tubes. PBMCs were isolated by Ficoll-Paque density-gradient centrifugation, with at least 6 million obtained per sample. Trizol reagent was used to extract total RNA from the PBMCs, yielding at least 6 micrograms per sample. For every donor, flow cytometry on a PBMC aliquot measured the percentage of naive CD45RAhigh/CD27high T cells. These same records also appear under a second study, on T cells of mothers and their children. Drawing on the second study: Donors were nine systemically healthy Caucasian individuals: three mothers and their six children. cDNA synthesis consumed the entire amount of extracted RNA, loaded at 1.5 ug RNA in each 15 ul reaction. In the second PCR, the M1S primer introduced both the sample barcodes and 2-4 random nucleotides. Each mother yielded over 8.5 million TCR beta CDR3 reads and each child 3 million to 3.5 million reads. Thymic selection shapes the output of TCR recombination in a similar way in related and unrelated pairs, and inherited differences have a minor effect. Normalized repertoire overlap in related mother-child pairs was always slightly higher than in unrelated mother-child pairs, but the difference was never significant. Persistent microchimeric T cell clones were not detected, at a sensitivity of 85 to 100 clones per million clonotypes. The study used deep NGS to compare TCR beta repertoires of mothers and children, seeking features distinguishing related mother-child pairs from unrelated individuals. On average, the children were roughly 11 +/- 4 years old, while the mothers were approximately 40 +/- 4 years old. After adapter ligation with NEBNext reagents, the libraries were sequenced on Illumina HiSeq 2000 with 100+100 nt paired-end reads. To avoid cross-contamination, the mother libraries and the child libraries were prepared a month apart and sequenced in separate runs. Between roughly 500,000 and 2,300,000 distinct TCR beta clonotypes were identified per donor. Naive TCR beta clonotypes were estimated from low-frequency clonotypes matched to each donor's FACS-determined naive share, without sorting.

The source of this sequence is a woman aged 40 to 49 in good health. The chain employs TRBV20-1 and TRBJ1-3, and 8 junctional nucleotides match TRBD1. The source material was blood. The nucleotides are TGCAGTGCTCCACACCCCCAACAGGGGGACACCATATATTTT. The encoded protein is CSAPHPQQGDTIYF.